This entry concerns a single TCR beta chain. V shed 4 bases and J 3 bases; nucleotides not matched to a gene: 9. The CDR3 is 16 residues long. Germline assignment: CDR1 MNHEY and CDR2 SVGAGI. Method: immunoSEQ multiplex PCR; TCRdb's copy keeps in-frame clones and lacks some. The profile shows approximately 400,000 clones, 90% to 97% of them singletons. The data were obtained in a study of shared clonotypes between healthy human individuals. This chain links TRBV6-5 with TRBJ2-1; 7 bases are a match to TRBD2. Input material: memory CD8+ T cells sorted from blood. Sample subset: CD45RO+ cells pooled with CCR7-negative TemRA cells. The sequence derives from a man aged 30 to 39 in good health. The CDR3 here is CASSSTPVAGYNEQFF. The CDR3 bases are TGTGCCAGCAGTTCCACCCCTGTAGCGGGCTACAATGAGCAGTTCTTC.